This T cell receptor beta chain was retrieved from a study of CD8+CD57+ T cells in acquired aplastic anemia. Turning to the study itself: Average DNA yield from sorted CD4+ and CD8+ cells was approximately 3 ug. General study points: Patients had about 31 CD8+ CDR3 sequences in common with controls (the shared set).

Before being chosen for sequencing, patients had shown CD8+CD57+ cell expansion by flow cytometry. Patients, without exception, had severe acquired aplastic anemia. Blood sampling was performed on the patients, and none of them had received therapy by then. Researchers used genomic DNA as the template to profile TCR beta VDJ and CDR3. Each CDR3 protein is one row after TCRdb ran MiXCR on the reads. Here the sample spans over 150,000 distinct CDR3 sequences, about 45% being singletons. The V end lost 10 bases, the J end lost 2 bases, and 12 bases lay between the germline ends. CDR1 is KGHDR and CDR2 is SFDVKD in the germline V gene. There are 13 residues in the CDR3. Turning to this clonotype: No antigen is known for it.

This receptor was taken from a human donor with aplastic anemia. The V and J genes are TRBV24-1 and TRBJ2-3; no definite D call. Sample: sorted CD4+, CD8+, or CD8+CD57+ T cells (not recorded which) from PBMCs. The CDR3 coding sequence is TGTGCCACTCGACCCCCGAACACAGATACGCAGTATTTT. Translated: CATRPPNTDTQYF.